Reported below is one T cell receptor (beta chain). The antigen remains unidentified. CDR3 length: 16 residues. Trimming removed 3 bases at V and 3 bases at J, with 17 bases between. With survey level as its setting, the immunoSEQ assay was v3.0. TCRdb's table, derived via immunoSEQ multiplex PCR, lists solely in-frame clones and lacks some. The sample has 38,000 or so clones, around 86% seen once. The data stem from a study of long-term antiretroviral therapy in people with HIV. For the study at large: Samples collected earliest predate the 2015 immediate-ART recommendation by about a decade. Broader study findings: CDR3 lengths in HIV samples spanned a narrower range than controls. The study collected blood between 2004 and 2017, possibly under older ART regimens.

The receptor was isolated from a man younger than 35 with HIV. The specimen was unsorted PBMCs, collected 1.5 years after starting antiretroviral therapy. The V and J genes are TRBV23-1 and TRBJ2-5, with D perhaps being TRBD1 or TRBD2 (5 bases each). TRBV23-1 belongs to the ORF category, with a function that is uncertain. This CDR3 is CASSHQTGPPEETQYF. The CDR3 DNA sequence: TGCGCCAGCAGTCACCAGACGGGGCCCCCCGAAGAGACCCAGTACTTC.